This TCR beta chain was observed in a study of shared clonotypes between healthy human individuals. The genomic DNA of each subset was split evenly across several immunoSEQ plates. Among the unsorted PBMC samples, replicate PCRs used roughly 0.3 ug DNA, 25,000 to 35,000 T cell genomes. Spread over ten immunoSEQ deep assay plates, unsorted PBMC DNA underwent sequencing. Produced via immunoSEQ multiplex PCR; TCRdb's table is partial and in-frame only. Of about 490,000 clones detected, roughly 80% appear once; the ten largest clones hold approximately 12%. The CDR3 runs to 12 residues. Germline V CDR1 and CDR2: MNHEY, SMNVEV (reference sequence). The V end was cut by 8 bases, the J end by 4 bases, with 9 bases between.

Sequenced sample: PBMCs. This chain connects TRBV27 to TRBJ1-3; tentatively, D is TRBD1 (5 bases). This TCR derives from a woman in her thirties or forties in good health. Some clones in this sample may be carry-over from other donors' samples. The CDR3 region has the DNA TGTGCCAGCTCAGGGCCAGGAAACACCATATATTTT. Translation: CASSGPGNTIYF.